One sample yielded the 8 T cell receptor beta chains listed below, sequenced in a study of T cells in localized non-small cell lung cancer. The protocol was immunoSEQ multiplex PCR, while the TCRdb copy is restricted to in-frame clones and leaves out a portion. Of some 80,000 clones in the sample, about 83% were seen once. The sequencing used peripheral blood, collected before any cancer treatment. These TCRs come from a man aged 35 to 69 with stage I lung adenocarcinoma.

This chain connects TRBV9 to TRBJ1-3, with no clear D. V dropped 1 base and J dropped 3 bases, with 8 bases sitting between them. CDR3 length equals 14 residues. Germline CDR1 reads SGDLS; CDR2 reads YYNGEE. CDR3 coding DNA: TGTGCCAGCAGCGTACTACCGGATGGAAACACCATATATTTT. The encoded protein is CASSVLPDGNTIYF.

V and J are TRBV4-3 and TRBJ2-3; 9 bases map to TRBD2. The CDR3 runs to 17 residues. With V trimmed by 0 bases and J by 5 bases, 9 bases remained unmatched. The germline gives CDR1 LGHNA, CDR2 YSLEER. CDR3 sequence (DNA): TGCGCCAGCAGCCAAGAGGGTGCGGGGGGGCAGGAAGATACGCAGTATTTT. This encodes CASSQEGAGGQEDTQYF.

V and J are TRBV6-1 and TRBJ1-2, with D perhaps matching TRBD1 (5 bases). The CDR3 runs 14 residues. Per the germline V gene, CDR1 is MNHNS and CDR2 is SASEGT. The V end was cut by 3 bases, the J end by 5 bases, with 13 bases between. The CDR3 loop reads CASSEGRAGYGYTF. The CDR3 coding sequence is TGTGCCAGCAGTGAGGGAAGGGCAGGGTATGGCTACACCTTC.

V gene TRBV7-9 combines with J gene TRBJ1-1; TRBD1 is a possible D gene (6 bases). The germline V gene encodes CDR1 SEHNR and CDR2 FQNEAQ (reference sequence). The CDR3 loop spans 13 amino acids. The ends were cut back, 8 bases at V and 2 bases at J, with 12 bases in the middle. CDR3 in amino acids: CASGGQFNTEAFF. For the CDR3, the DNA is TGTGCCAGCGGCGGACAGTTCAACACTGAAGCTTTCTTT.

The chain couples TRBV5-4 to TRBJ2-2; 12 bases match TRBD1. Germline assignment: CDR1 SGHNT and CDR2 YYREEE (reference sequence). The CDR3 extends over 16 amino acids. Trimming at V came to 6 bases and at J to 4 bases, leaving 7 bases not matched to a gene. For the CDR3, the DNA is TGTGCCAGCACCACCGGGGACAGGGGGCGCACCGGGGAGCTGTTTTTT. Its translation: CASTTGDRGRTGELFF.

The chain recombines TRBV28 with TRBJ2-6, with unresolved D. The CDR3 loop spans 15 amino acids. V lost 3 bases and J 1 base, leaving 7 bases between the germline ends. The V gene's germline CDR1 is MDHEN and CDR2 SYDVKM. The CDR3 DNA follows: TGTGCCAGCAGTTTTTTGAAGTCTGGGGCCAACGTCCTGACTTTC. Its protein is CASSFLKSGANVLTF.

CDR3 sequence reads: CASRSTRIGDSENYGYTF. The CDR3 bases are TGTGCCAGTAGGTCGACTCGAATTGGAGATTCGGAGAACTATGGCTACACCTTC. The rearrangement uses TRBV19 and TRBJ1-2, with D unclear. V was clipped by 6 bases and J by 2 bases, with 25 bases between them. This CDR3 contains 18 residues. CDR1 and CDR2 from the germline V gene are LNHDA and SQIVND (reference sequence).

The rearrangement links TRBV18 to TRBJ1-5; no clear D. V lost 3 bases to trimming and J lost 10 bases, with 16 bases between them. CDR1 and CDR2 (germline): KGHSH, LQKENI. This CDR3 contains 14 residues. The CDR3 is CASSPASGLEPQHF. CDR3 nucleotides: TGTGCCAGCTCACCTGCGAGCGGTCTCGAACCCCAGCATTTT.